The source of this T cell receptor beta chain is a study of blood T cell repertoires in COVID-19. TCRdb's copy holds only in-frame clones and misses some; the assay was immunoSEQ multiplex PCR. The profile covers around 210,000 clones, with 84% appearing a single time and 7.8% taken by the ten largest. Enrollment of patients from Seattle took place during active infection, with longitudinal follow-up. Trimming cost V 2 bases and J 8 bases; bases outside gene matches: 6. CDR1 is ENHRY, CDR2 SYGVKD, per germline. This CDR3 has 14 residues. The rearrangement joins TRBV10-3 to TRBJ2-3; 8 nucleotides agree with TRBD2. Sequencing was performed on peripheral blood. The sequence was obtained from a woman aged 80 or over with COVID-19, enrolled during active disease. This CDR3 is CAISEDRTSSTQYF. The CDR3 coding sequence is TGTGCCATCAGTGAGGACAGGACTAGCTCTACGCAGTATTTT.